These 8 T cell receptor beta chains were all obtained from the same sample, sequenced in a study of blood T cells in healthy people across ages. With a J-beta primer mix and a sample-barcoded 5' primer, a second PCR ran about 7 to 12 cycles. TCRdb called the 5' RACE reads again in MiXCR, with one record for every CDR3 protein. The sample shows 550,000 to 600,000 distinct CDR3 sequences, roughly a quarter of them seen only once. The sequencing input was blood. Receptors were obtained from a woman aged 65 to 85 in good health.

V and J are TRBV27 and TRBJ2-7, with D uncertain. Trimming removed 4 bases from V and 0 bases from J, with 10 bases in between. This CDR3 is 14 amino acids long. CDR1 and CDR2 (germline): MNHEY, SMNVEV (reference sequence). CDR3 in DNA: TGTGCCAGCAGTTCGTCGTACAACTCCTACGAGCAGTACTTC. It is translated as CASSSSYNSYEQYF.

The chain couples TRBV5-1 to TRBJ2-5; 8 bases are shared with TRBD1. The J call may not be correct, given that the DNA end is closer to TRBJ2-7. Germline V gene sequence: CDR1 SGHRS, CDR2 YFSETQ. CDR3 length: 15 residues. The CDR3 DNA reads TGCGCCAGCAGCCGGACGGGACAGGAGTCCTACGAGCAGTACTTC. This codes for CASSRTGQESYEQYF.

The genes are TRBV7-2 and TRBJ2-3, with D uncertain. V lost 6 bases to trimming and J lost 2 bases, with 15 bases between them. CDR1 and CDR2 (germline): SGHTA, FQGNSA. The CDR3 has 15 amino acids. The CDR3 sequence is CASSRAQTNTDTQYF. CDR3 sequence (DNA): TGTGCCAGCAGTCGGGCGCAGACCAACACAGATACGCAGTATTTT.

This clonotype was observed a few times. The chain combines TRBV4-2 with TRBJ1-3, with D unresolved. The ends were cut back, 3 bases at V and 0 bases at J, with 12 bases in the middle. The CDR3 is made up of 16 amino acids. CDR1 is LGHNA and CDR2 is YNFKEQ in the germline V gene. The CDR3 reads CASSHSDRSSGNTIYF. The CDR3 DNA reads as TGTGCCAGCAGCCACTCAGACCGGAGCTCTGGAAACACCATATATTTT.

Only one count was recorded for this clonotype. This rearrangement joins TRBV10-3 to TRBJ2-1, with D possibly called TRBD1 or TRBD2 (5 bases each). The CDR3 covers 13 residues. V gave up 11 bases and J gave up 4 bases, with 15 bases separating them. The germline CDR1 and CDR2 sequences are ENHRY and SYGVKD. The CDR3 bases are TGTGCCGCCGGGGACCGTCTTTACAATGAGCAGTTCTTC. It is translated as CAAGDRLYNEQFF.

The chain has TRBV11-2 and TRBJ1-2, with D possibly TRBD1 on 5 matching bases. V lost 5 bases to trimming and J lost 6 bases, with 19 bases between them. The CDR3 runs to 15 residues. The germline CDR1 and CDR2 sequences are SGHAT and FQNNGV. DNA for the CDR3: TGTGCCAGCAGCCTGAACGGGGGGTCTGTGGATGGCTACACCTTC. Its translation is CASSLNGGSVDGYTF.

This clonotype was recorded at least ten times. CDR3 residues: CASSRLSGNQPQHF. The CDR3 DNA reads as TGTGCCAGCAGTCGGCTTTCCGGCAATCAGCCCCAGCATTTT. The chain joins TRBV28 to TRBJ1-5; the D is unclear. This CDR3 is 14 amino acids long. V lost 5 bases to trimming and J lost 2 bases, with 10 bases between them. Germline V CDR1 and CDR2: MDHEN, SYDVKM.

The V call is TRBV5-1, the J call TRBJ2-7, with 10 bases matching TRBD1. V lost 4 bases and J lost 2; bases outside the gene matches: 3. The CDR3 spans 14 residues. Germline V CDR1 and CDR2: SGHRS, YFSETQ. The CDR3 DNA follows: TGCGCCAGCAGCCGACAGGGGGCTACCTACGAGCAGTACTTC. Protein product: CASSRQGATYEQYF.